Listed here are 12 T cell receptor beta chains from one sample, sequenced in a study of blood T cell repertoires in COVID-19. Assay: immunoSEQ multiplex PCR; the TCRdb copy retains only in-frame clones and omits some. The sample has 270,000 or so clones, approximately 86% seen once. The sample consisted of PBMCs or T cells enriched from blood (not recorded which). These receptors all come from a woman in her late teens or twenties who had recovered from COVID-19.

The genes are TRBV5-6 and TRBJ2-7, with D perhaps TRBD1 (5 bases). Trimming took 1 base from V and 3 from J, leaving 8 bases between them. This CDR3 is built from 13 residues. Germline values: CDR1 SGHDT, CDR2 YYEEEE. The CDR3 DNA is TGTGCCAGCAGCTTGATACAGGACTACGAGCAGTACTTC. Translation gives CASSLIQDYEQYF.

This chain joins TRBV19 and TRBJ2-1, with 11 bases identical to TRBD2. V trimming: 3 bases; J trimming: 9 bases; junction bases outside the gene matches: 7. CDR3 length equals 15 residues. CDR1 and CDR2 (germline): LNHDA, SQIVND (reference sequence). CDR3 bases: TGTGCCAGTAGTATGATGATAGCGGGAGGGCCTGAGCAGTTCTTC. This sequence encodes CASSMMIAGGPEQFF.

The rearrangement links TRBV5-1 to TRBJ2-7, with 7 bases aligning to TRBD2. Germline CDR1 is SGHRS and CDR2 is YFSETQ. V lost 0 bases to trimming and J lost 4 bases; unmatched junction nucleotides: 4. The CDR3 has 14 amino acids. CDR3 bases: TGCGCCAGCAGCTTGGTAGGGGAGGGTTACGAGCAGTACTTC. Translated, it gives CASSLVGEGYEQYF.

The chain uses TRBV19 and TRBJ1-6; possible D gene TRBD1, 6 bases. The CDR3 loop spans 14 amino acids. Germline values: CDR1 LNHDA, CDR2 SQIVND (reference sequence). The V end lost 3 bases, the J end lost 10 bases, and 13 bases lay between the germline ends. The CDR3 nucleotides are TGTGCCAGTAGTATTCGCAGGGGAGAATCACCCCTCCACTTT. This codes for CASSIRRGESPLHF.

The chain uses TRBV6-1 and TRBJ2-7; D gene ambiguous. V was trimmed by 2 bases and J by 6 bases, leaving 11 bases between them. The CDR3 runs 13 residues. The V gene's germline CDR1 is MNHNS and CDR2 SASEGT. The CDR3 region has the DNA TGTGCCAGCAGTGAATTAAGAGGCAGCGAGCAGTACTTC. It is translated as CASSELRGSEQYF.

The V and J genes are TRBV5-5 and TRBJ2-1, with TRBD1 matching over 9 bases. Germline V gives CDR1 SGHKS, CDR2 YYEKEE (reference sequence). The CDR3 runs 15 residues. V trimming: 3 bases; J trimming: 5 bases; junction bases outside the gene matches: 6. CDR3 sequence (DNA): TGTGCCAGCAGCTCAGGACAGGGGCTTCACAATGAGCAGTTCTTC. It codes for CASSSGQGLHNEQFF.

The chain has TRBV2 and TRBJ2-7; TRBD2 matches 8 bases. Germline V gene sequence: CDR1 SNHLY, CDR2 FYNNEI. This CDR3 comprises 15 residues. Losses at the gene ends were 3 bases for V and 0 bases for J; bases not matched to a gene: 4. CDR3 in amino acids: CASSDIAGYSYEQYF. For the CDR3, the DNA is TGTGCCAGCAGTGATATAGCGGGGTACTCCTACGAGCAGTACTTC. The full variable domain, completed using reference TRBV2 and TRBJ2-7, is EPEVTQTPSHQVTQMGQEVILRCVPISNHLYFYWYRQILGQKVEFLVSFYNNEISEKSEIFDDQFSVERPDGSNFTLKIRSTKLEDSAMYFCASSDIAGYSYEQYFGPGTRLTVT.

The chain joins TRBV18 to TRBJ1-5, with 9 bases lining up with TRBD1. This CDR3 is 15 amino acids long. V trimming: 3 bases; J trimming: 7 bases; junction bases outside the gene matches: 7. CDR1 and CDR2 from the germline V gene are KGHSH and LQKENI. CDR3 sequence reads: CASSPDRGPGQPQHF. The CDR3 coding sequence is TGTGCCAGCTCACCGGACAGGGGCCCGGGGCAGCCCCAGCATTTT.

The CDR3 DNA is TGTGCCAGCAGCTGGACAGTTTACGAGCAGTACTTC. Encoded protein: CASSWTVYEQYF. The chain employs TRBV11-3 and TRBJ2-7, with D tentatively TRBD1 (6 bases). CDR3 length equals 12 residues. Looked up from germline, CDR1 is SGHNT and CDR2 is YENEEA. The V and J ends lost 4 bases and 4 bases respectively, with 8 bases between them.

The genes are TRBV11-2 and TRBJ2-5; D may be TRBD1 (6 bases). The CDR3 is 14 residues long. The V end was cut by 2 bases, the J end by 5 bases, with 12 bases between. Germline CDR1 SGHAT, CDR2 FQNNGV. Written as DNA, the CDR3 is TGTGCCAGCAGCTTACAGGGGCTGGTGGAGACCCAGTACTTC. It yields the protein CASSLQGLVETQYF.

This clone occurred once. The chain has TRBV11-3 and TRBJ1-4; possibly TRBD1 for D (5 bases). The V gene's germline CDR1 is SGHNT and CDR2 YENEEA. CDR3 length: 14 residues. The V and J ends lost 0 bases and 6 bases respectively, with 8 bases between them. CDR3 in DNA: TGTGCCAGCAGCTTAGATCCCAGGGATGAAAAACTGTTTTTT. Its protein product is CASSLDPRDEKLFF.

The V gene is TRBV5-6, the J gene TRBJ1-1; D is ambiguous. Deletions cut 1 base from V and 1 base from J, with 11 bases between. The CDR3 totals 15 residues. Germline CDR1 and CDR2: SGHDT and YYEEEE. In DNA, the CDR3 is TGTGCCAGCAGCTTGATCGTCACAGCGAACACTGAAGCTTTCTTT. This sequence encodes CASSLIVTANTEAFF. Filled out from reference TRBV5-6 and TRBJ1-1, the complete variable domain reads DAGVTQSPTHLIKTRGQQVTLRCSPKSGHDTVSWYQQALGQGPQFIFQYYEEEERQRGNFPDRFSGHQFPNYSSELNVNALLLGDSALYLCASSLIVTANTEAFFGQGTRLTVV.